Below are 25 T cell receptor beta chains sequenced from a single sample in a study of spatial heterogeneity in lung cancer. Each CDR3 protein is one row after TCRdb ran MiXCR on the 5' RACE reads. Of about 7,900 distinct CDR3 sequences listed, 3.5% to 5% were seen once; the top ten hold more than 25%. Documented time point: sample taken at primary tumor resection. Tumor, nontumor lung or frozen PBMC supplied whole RNA that was sequenced unsorted. The material sequenced was PBMCs, taken at surgery. The receptor set was obtained from a male donor with early-stage non-small cell lung cancer.

About this clonotype itself: Since it is a stray read in a library aimed at alpha chains, this beta chain has a size that is not meaningful. The rearrangement uses TRBV7-6 and TRBJ2-5; D may be TRBD1 (5 bases). The CDR3 is 13 amino acids. Germline V gene sequence: CDR1 SGHVS, CDR2 FNYEAQ. Trimming took off 5 bases at V and 1 base at J, with 8 bases between the two ends. The CDR3 loop reads CASSPGFQETQYF. In nucleotides, the CDR3 is TGTGCCAGCAGCCCAGGGTTCCAAGAGACCCAGTACTTC. Based on the CDR3 plus reference TRBV7-6 and TRBJ2-5, the full variable domain is GAGVSQSPRYKVTKRGQDVALRCDPISGHVSLYWYRQALGQGPEFLTYFNYEAQQDKSGLPNDRFSAERPEGSISTLTIQRTEQRDSAMYRCASSPGFQETQYFGPGTRLLVL.

This clonotype has only a few counts. For a library built for alpha chains, this beta chain is a stray read; little rests on its size. V is TRBV7-2 and J is TRBJ2-5, with a possible D match to TRBD1 (5 bases). Trimming pared 0 bases from V and 1 base from J, leaving 9 bases between. The CDR3 is 15 residues long. Per germline, CDR1 SGHTA and CDR2 FQGNSA. CDR3 bases: TGTGCCAGCAGCTTAGCGGGCCAGGGCCAAGAGACCCAGTACTTC. Encoded protein: CASSLAGQGQETQYF.

This clonotype has more than one count but fewer than ten. Because this beta chain is a stray read in a library intended to capture alpha chains, its abundance should not be given much weight. The chain employs TRBV12-3 or TRBV12-4 and TRBJ1-2, with 8 bases aligning to TRBD1. Losses at the gene ends were 6 bases for V and 3 bases for J; bases not matched to a gene: 18. This CDR3 has 18 amino acids. The DNA for the CDR3 is TGTGCCAGCAGCAAGCCTTACTTCCGACAGGGGAGTGACTATGGCTACACCTTC. It encodes CASSKPYFRQGSDYGYTF.

This clonotype is labeled as medium-sized. Being off target in a library aimed at alpha chains, this beta chain has a size of little meaning. The genes are TRBV7-9 and TRBJ2-3; D ambiguous. The CDR3 runs 11 residues. Between the trimmed V and J ends, which lost 5 bases and 5 bases, there was a span of 5 bases. Germline CDR1 reads SEHNR; CDR2 reads FQNEAQ (reference sequence). The CDR3 region is CASSALDTQYF. CDR3 nucleotide sequence: TGTGCCAGCAGCGCTCTAGATACGCAGTATTTT.

This clonotype has ten or more counts. The library was prepared for alpha chains; this beta chain is a stray read, so its frequency means little. The chain recombines TRBV28 with TRBJ1-6; D might be TRBD1 (5 bases). V lost 2 bases, J lost 2 bases, and 13 bases lay in between. The CDR3 loop spans 17 amino acids. Germline V gene data show CDR1 as MDHEN and CDR2 as SYDVKM. This chain's CDR3 is CASSLPGRTTYNSPLHF. CDR3 nucleotides: TGTGCCAGCAGTTTACCGGGACGGACCACCTATAATTCACCCCTCCACTTT.

This clonotype was counted ten times or more. Being off target in a library aimed at alpha chains, this beta chain has a size of little meaning. V is TRBV6-2 or TRBV6-3 and J is TRBJ2-5; D is unresolved. The CDR3 covers 21 residues. Germline CDR1 and CDR2: MNHEY and SVGEGT. V shed 7 bases and J shed 2 bases, with 35 bases lying between them. The CDR3 DNA follows: TGTGCCAGCAATGCCCTTTTTGAGGCTTGGATTGCGGATTACAGACAAGAGACCCAGTACTTC. Translating gives CASNALFEAWIADYRQETQYF.

The sample holds many counts of this clonotype. The size of this beta chain means little, since it is a stray read in a library made for alpha chains. The chain has TRBV6-5 and TRBJ2-2; D may be TRBD2 (6 bases). Germline CDR1 and CDR2: MNHEY and SVGAGI. V gave up 5 bases and J gave up 5 bases, with 12 bases separating them. The CDR3 covers 14 residues. CDR3 in amino acids: CASSGWGETGELFF. In DNA form, the CDR3 reads TGTGCCAGCAGTGGATGGGGGGAAACCGGGGAGCTGTTTTTT.

This clonotype appeared many times. For a library built for alpha chains, this beta chain is a stray read; little rests on its size. The chain joins TRBV5-5 to TRBJ2-3; 11 bases align to TRBD2. V lost 0 bases, J lost 6 bases, and 3 bases stayed unmatched. The CDR3 is 15 amino acids. From germline, CDR1 is SGHKS and CDR2 YYEKEE (reference sequence). CDR3 DNA sequence: TGTGCCAGCAGCTTGGTTCTAGCGGGGGGCGATACGCAGTATTTT. Its translation: CASSLVLAGGDTQYF.

There are many counts of this clonotype. Because this beta chain is a stray read in a library intended to capture alpha chains, its abundance should not be given much weight. The chain links TRBV10-1 to TRBJ2-3, with D perhaps TRBD2 (6 bases). There are 13 residues in the CDR3. The germline V gene has CDR1 WNHNN and CDR2 SYGVQD (reference sequence). V was trimmed by 10 bases and J by 5 bases, leaving 16 bases between them. The CDR3 protein is CANTGVPEDTQYF. CDR3 DNA sequence: TGCGCCAACACGGGGGTCCCCGAAGATACGCAGTATTTT.

This clonotype has ten or more counts. This beta chain represents an off-target read in a library built for alpha chains; its size is of limited meaning. The J gene is TRBJ2-5, the V gene TRBV6-2 or TRBV6-3; D is ambiguous. The CDR3 contains 12 residues. CDR1 and CDR2 from the germline V gene are MNHEY and SVGEGT. V lost 0 bases and J 7 bases, leaving 6 bases between the germline ends. CDR3 in amino acids: CASSYSYLTQYF. In nucleotides, the CDR3 is TGTGCCAGCAGTTACTCCTATCTGACCCAGTACTTC.

This clonotype is classed as medium-sized. A junction boundary mismatches the germline segment, possibly from a read error. This beta chain appears as a stray read in a library generated for alpha chains; its size is not informative. The chain uses TRBV5-1 and TRBJ1-6; the D is unclear. Germline CDR1 is SGHRS and CDR2 is YFSETQ. This CDR3 has 14 residues. The CDR3 DNA reads as TGCGCCAGCAGCTTGGAGTACTATGATTCACCCCTCCACTTT. This gives the protein CASSLEYYDSPLHF.

Judged by abundance, this clonotype is medium-sized. This beta chain turned up in a library designed for alpha chains; as an off-target read, its abundance says little. This chain joins TRBV5-1 and TRBJ1-1, with 7 bases lining up with TRBD1. Losses at the gene ends were 3 bases for V and 3 bases for J; bases not matched to a gene: 8. CDR3 length: 15 residues. Germline lookup yields CDR1 SGHRS and CDR2 YFSETQ. CDR3 nucleotides: TGCGCCAGCAGCTACAAGGGACAGCACTACACTGAAGCTTTCTTT. This translates into CASSYKGQHYTEAFF.

By its share, this clonotype is medium-sized (0.01 to 0.1%). The library was designed around alpha chains, so this beta chain is a stray read whose abundance carries little weight. The chain recombines TRBV28 with TRBJ1-5, with a possible D match to TRBD1 (6 bases). The length of the CDR3 is 14 residues. The germline V and J ends were trimmed by 3 bases and 4 bases, with 10 bases remaining between them. Germline V gives CDR1 MDHEN, CDR2 SYDVKM. The CDR3 here is CASSFDRLNQPQHF. The CDR3 DNA sequence: TGTGCCAGCAGTTTCGACAGGCTAAATCAGCCCCAGCATTTT.

Comment on this clonotype: Within a library made for alpha chains, this beta chain is off target, and its count is uninformative. The chain couples TRBV13 to TRBJ2-3, with a tentative D call TRBD2 (5 bases). The CDR3 has 16 amino acids. Per germline, CDR1 PRHDT and CDR2 FYEKMQ (reference sequence). The V end was cut by 5 bases, the J end by 3 bases, with 18 bases between. The CDR3 here is CASSLKLGSRTDTQYF. CDR3 bases: TGTGCCAGCAGCCTTAAACTAGGATCGCGAACAGATACGCAGTATTTT.

Notes on this clonotype: Because the library targeted alpha chains, this beta chain is an off-target read whose size means little. Here the CDR3 DNA reads TGTGCCAGCAGCGTAGGCGGGGCGCAGGGCTACACCTTC. This gives the protein CASSVGGAQGYTF. The chain recombines TRBV9 with TRBJ1-2; a possible D gene is TRBD1 (5 bases). V lost 0 bases and J lost 8, with 11 bases in between. The CDR3 extends over 13 amino acids. Germline V CDR1 and CDR2: SGDLS, YYNGEE.

This clonotype has only a few counts. The size of this beta chain means little, since it is a stray read in a library made for alpha chains. The genes are TRBV7-2 and TRBJ1-2, with 9 nucleotides matching TRBD1. With 4 bases clipped from V and 6 bases from J, the junction kept 9 bases outside the gene matches. The CDR3 extends over 15 amino acids. Germline lookup yields CDR1 SGHTA and CDR2 FQGNSA. CDR3 sequence (DNA): TGTGCCAGCAGCTGGAGGGACGGGACAGGGAATGGCTACACCTTC. It yields the protein CASSWRDGTGNGYTF. Combining the CDR3 with reference TRBV7-2 and TRBJ1-2 gives the whole variable domain GAGVSQSPSNKVTEKGKDVELRCDPISGHTALYWYRQSLGQGLEFLIYFQGNSAPDKSGLPSDRFSAERTGGSVSTLTIQRTQQEDSAVYLCASSWRDGTGNGYTFGSGTRLTVV.

This clonotype was recorded a few times. The library was built for alpha chains, so this beta chain is an off-target read and its size means little. The CDR3 is CASSLTLAGGTEQFF. The DNA of the CDR3 is TGTGCCAGCAGCTTGACCCTAGCGGGGGGGACTGAGCAGTTCTTC. V gene TRBV7-2 combines with J gene TRBJ2-1; 12 nucleotides align to TRBD2. This CDR3 comprises 15 residues. Germline V gene data show CDR1 as SGHTA and CDR2 as FQGNSA. After removal of 3 bases from V and 9 bases from J, the junction contained 6 bases not matched to a gene.

This clonotype ranks as medium-sized. For a library built for alpha chains, this beta chain is a stray read; little rests on its size. The chain carries TRBV27 and TRBJ1-5; the D is unclear. This CDR3 contains 17 residues. The V end lost 4 bases, the J end lost 2 bases, and 18 bases lay between the germline ends. Per germline, CDR1 MNHEY and CDR2 SMNVEV (reference sequence). DNA of the CDR3: TGTGCCAGCAGTTCGATATGGCGTCAGGACCGCAATCAGCCCCAGCATTTT. Protein: CASSSIWRQDRNQPQHF.

At least ten counts were recorded for this clonotype. This beta chain represents an off-target read in a library built for alpha chains; its size is of limited meaning. The chain has TRBV20-1 and TRBJ2-2; maybe TRBD2 (7 bases). Trimming took 6 bases from V and 5 from J, leaving 19 bases between them. Germline values: CDR1 DFQATT, CDR2 SNEGSKA (reference sequence). This CDR3 comprises 15 residues. CDR3 amino acids: CSALRGAGRTGELFF. The CDR3 nucleotides read TGCAGTGCGCTACGGGGGGCTGGAAGGACCGGGGAGCTGTTTTTT.

This clonotype came up many times. With the library built for alpha chains, this beta chain is off target and its frequency is not meaningful. The chain links TRBV7-2 to TRBJ1-4, with TRBD1 matching over 8 bases. In germline, CDR1 is SGHTA, CDR2 FQGNSA. Unmatched junction bases numbered 6, after V lost 4 bases and J lost 5 bases. This CDR3 comprises 15 residues. This chain's CDR3 is CASSSRTGINEKLFF. CDR3 in DNA: TGTGCCAGCAGCTCCCGGACAGGGATCAATGAAAAACTGTTTTTT.

This clonotype was seen ten or more times. The size of this beta chain means little, since it is a stray read in a library made for alpha chains. The chain combines TRBV28 with TRBJ2-2, with D possibly called TRBD1 or TRBD2 (5 bases each). The CDR3 runs 16 residues. Germline CDR1 and CDR2: MDHEN and SYDVKM. The V and J ends lost 6 bases and 1 base respectively, with 15 bases between them. The CDR3 sequence: CASRTTGTGNTGELFF. DNA for the CDR3: TGTGCCAGCAGAACAACCGGGACGGGGAACACCGGGGAGCTGTTTTTT.

Within the sample, this clonotype is medium-sized (0.01 to 0.1%). This beta chain was picked up by a library intended for alpha chains and is off target, so its count carries little meaning. The V and J genes are TRBV2 and TRBJ1-4; 9 positions match TRBD1. The CDR3 runs 15 residues. Germline trimming cut 6 bases from V and 4 bases from J; bases unmatched to any gene: 6. The germline V gene has CDR1 SNHLY and CDR2 FYNNEI. CDR3 residues: CASRHRTGDNEKLFF. CDR3 coding DNA: TGTGCCAGCAGGCATCGGACAGGGGATAATGAAAAACTGTTTTTT.

This clonotype was seen many times. This beta chain lies outside the target of a library built for alpha chains; its clone size means little. The chain links TRBV29-1 to TRBJ1-2; D ambiguous. Germline CDR1 SQVTM, CDR2 ANQGSEA. This CDR3 is 11 amino acids long. The ends were cut back, 7 bases at V and 2 bases at J, with 8 bases in the middle. CDR3 nucleotide sequence: TGCAGCGCTTCGGACAACTATGGCTACACCTTC. Protein sequence: CSASDNYGYTF.

This clonotype was picked up a small number of times. This beta chain represents an off-target read in a library built for alpha chains; its size is of limited meaning. The V gene is TRBV29-1, the J gene TRBJ2-1; 7 bases match TRBD1. Germline CDR1 is SQVTM and CDR2 is ANQGSEA. CDR3 length equals 14 residues. Germline trimming cut 7 bases from V and 0 bases from J; bases unmatched to any gene: 6. The CDR3 loop reads CSGINRGSYNEQFF. The CDR3 nucleotides read TGCAGCGGAATTAACAGGGGCTCCTACAATGAGCAGTTCTTC.

Worth noting for this clonotype: Being off target in a library aimed at alpha chains, this beta chain has a size of little meaning. This chain links TRBV6-2 or TRBV6-3 with TRBJ2-6; 12 nucleotides align to TRBD1. Germline-derived CDR1 and CDR2 are MNHEY and SVGEGT. After removal of 2 bases from V and 4 bases from J, the junction contained 12 bases not matched to a gene. The CDR3 is made up of 20 amino acids. CDR3 residues: CASSYPGPTGQGAGANVLTF. The CDR3 coding sequence is TGTGCCAGCAGTTACCCCGGGCCTACGGGACAGGGGGCAGGGGCCAACGTCCTGACTTTC.